This T cell receptor beta chain derives from a study of blood T cells in healthy people across ages. A minimum of 6 million PBMCs was isolated per sample. Together with a sample-barcoded 5' primer, a J-beta primer mix was included in a second PCR lasting roughly 6 to 12 cycles. TCRdb reanalysed the 5' RACE reads using MiXCR and keeps one entry per CDR3 protein. The table lists approximately 880,000 distinct CDR3 sequences, 45% to 50% of them singletons. Regarding this clonotype: The junction departs from germline at one end; a sequencing error may be responsible.

CDR1 and CDR2 from the germline V gene are MNHEY and SVGAGI. The CDR3 totals 13 residues. This sequence was found in a man aged 25 to 40 in good health. The sample was blood. The J gene is TRBJ2-7, the V gene TRBV6-5; D gene ambiguous. DNA for the CDR3: TGTACCAGCAGTTACTCGGTTTCGGACGAGCAGTACTTC. Protein sequence: CTSSYSVSDEQYF.